This TCR beta chain stems from a study of breast tumors, draining lymph nodes, adjacent tissues. Study-wide findings and caveats: The lymph node origin of tumor T cells was framed as consistent with a hypothesis, not demonstrated. Tumor and nontumor repertoires were significantly more similar in luminal-like than in basal-like breast cancer. Tumors had less TCR diversity than lymph nodes, more than nontumor tissue.

This clonotype was observed many times. Its antigen is unknown. An end of the junction differs from the germline gene, which may be a read error. Breast cancer patients provided tissue from their axillary draining lymph nodes. This CDR3 region has 15 residues. Germline loops: CDR1 SSHAT, CDR2 FNYEAQ (reference sequence). TCRdb itself ran the multiplex PCR reads through MiXCR, one entry per CDR3 protein. The table shows 70,000 to 85,000 distinct CDR3 sequences, with roughly 19% occurring only once. The sequencing input was axillary lymph node tissue. The chain employs TRBV7-7 and TRBJ2-5; 7 positions agree with TRBD2. The receptor comes from a female donor with breast cancer. Some clones in this sample may be carry-over from other donors' samples. CDR3 coding DNA: TGTGCTAGCAGCGTAGGGCGGGAGTGGAAAGAGACCCAGTACTTC. It specifies CASSVGREWKETQYF.